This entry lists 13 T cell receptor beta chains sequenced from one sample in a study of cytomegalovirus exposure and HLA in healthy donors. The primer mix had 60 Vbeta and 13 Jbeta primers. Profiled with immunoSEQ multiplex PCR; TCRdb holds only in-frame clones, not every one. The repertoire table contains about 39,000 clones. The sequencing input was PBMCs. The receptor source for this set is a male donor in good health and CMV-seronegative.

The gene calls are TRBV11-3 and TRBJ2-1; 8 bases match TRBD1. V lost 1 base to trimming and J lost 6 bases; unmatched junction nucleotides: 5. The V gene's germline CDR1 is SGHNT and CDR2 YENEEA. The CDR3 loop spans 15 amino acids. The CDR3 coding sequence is TGTGCCAGCAGCTTAGTGGGGACAGGCATCAATGAGCAGTTCTTC. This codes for CASSLVGTGINEQFF. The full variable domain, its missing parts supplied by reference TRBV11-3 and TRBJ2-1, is EAGVVQSPRYKIIEKKQPVAFWCNPISGHNTLYWYLQNLGQGPELLIRYENEEAVDDSQLPKDRFSAERLKGVDSTLKIQPAELGDSAVYLCASSLVGTGINEQFFGPGTRLTVL.

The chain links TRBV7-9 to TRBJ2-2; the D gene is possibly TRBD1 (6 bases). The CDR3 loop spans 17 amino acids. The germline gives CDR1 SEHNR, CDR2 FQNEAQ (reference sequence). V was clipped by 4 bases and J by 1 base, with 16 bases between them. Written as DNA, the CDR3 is TGTGCCAGCAGCTCTAGCCCCAGGGGCCTGAACACCGGGGAGCTGTTTTTT. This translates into CASSSSPRGLNTGELFF.

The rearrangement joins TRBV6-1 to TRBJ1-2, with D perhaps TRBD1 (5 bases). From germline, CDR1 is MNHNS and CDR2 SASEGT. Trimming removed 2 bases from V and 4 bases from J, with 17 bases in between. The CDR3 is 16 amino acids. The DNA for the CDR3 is TGTGCCAGCAGTGAAACACTCTTCAGGGAATCCTATGGCTACACCTTC. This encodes CASSETLFRESYGYTF.

The CDR3 nucleotides read TGTGCCAGCACCTTCCCCGACAGGGGGCATGAAGCTTTCTTT. Residues: CASTFPDRGHEAFF. V usage is TRBV6-1 and J usage is TRBJ1-1; 10 bases agree with TRBD1. Germline loops: CDR1 MNHNS, CDR2 SASEGT. Unmatched junction bases numbered 9, after V lost 7 bases and J lost 7 bases. The CDR3 length is 14 residues.

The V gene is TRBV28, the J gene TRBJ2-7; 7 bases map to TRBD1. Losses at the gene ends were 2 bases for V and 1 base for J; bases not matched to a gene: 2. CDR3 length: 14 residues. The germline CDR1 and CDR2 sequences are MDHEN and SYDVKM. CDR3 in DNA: TGTGCCAGCAGTTTAGTACAGGGGTCCTACGAGCAGTACTTC. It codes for CASSLVQGSYEQYF. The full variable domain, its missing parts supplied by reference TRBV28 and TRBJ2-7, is DVKVTQSSRYLVKRTGEKVFLECVQDMDHENMFWYRQDPGLGLRLIYFSYDVKMKEKGDIPEGYSVSREKKERFSLILESASTNQTSMYLCASSLVQGSYEQYFGPGTRLTVT.

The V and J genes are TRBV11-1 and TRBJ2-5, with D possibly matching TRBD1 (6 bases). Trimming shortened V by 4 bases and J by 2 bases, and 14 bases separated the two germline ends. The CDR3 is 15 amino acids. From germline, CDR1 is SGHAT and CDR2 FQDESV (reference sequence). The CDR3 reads CASSYQQGRQETQYF. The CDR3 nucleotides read TGTGCCAGCAGCTACCAACAGGGTCGTCAAGAGACCCAGTACTTC.

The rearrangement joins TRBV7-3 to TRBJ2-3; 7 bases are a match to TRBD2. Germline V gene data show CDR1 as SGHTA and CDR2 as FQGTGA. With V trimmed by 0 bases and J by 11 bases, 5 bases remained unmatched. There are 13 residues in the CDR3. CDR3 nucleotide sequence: TGTGCCAGCAGCTTAACCAGGACTAGTTGGCAGTATTTT. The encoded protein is CASSLTRTSWQYF.

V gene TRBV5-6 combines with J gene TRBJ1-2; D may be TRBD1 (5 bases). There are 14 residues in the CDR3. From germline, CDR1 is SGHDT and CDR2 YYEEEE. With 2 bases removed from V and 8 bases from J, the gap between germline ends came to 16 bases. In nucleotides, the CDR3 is TGTGCCAGCAGCTTCTGGGGCAGCGAAGGGGGCTACACCTTC. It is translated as CASSFWGSEGGYTF.

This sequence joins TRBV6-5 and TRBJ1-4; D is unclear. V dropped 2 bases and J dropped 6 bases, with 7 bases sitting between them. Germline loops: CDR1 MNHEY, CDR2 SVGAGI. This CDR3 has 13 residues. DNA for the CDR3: TGTGCCAGCAGTTACCAGTTCGATGAAAAACTGTTTTTT. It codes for CASSYQFDEKLFF.

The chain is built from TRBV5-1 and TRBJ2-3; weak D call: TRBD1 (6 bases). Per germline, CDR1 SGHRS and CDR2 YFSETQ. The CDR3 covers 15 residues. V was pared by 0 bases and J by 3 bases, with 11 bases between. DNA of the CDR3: TGCGCCAGCAGCTTGGGGGGGCTCGGAACAGATACGCAGTATTTT. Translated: CASSLGGLGTDTQYF. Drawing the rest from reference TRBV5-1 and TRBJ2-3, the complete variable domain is KAGVTQTPRYLIKTRGQQVTLSCSPISGHRSVSWYQQTPGQGLQFLFEYFSETQRNKGNFPGRFSGRQFSNSRSEMNVSTLELGDSALYLCASSLGGLGTDTQYFGPGTRLTVL.

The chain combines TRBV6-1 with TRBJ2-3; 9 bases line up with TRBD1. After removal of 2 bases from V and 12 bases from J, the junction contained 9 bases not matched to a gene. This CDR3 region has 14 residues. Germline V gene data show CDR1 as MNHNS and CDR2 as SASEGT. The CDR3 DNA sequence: TGTGCCAGCAGTGAAACCCCAGACAGGGGGTTCCAGTATTTT. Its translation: CASSETPDRGFQYF.

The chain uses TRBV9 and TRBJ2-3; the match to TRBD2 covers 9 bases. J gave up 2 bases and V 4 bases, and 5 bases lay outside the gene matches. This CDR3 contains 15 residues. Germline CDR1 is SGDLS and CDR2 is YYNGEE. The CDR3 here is CASSSSGGITDTQYF. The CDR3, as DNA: TGTGCCAGCAGCTCGAGCGGGGGGATCACAGATACGCAGTATTTT.

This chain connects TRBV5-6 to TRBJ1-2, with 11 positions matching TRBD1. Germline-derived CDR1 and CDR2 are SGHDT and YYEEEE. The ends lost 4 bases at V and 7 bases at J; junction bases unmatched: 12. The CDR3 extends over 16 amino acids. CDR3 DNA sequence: TGTGCCAGCAGCGTGGACAGGGGGCGAGGAATAGGTGGCTACACCTTC. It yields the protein CASSVDRGRGIGGYTF.